These 12 T cell receptor beta chains came from one sample sequenced in a study of OX40 agonist ivuxolimab in advanced cancers. Clones were read by immunoSEQ multiplex PCR, and TCRdb kept only the in-frame ones, dropping some. The repertoire consists of tens of thousands of clones, with approximately 90% occurring once and the leading ten covering around 9.9%. The sequenced sample was CD4+ or CD8+ T cells sorted from blood, obtained in a trial of the OX40 agonist ivuxolimab. The receptors originated from an adult with an advanced solid tumor such as melanoma, head and neck, liver or kidney cancer.

The chain couples TRBV7-9 to TRBJ2-7; D remains unclear. V lost 5 bases and J 6 bases, leaving 8 bases between the germline ends. Germline CDR1 and CDR2: SEHNR and FQNEAQ (reference sequence). CDR3 length equals 11 residues. In nucleotides, the CDR3 is TGTGCCAGCAGCGCCGTCGGCGAGCAGTACTTC. Residues: CASSAVGEQYF. Supplemented by reference TRBV7-9 and TRBJ2-7, the full variable domain reads DTGVSQNPRHKITKRGQNVTFRCDPISEHNRLYWYRQTLGQGPEFLTYFQNEAQLEKSRLLSDRFSAERPKGSFSTLEIQRTEQGDSAMYLCASSAVGEQYFGPGTRLTVT.

The chain has TRBV5-6 and TRBJ2-4, with D tentatively TRBD1 or TRBD2 (7 bases each). The CDR3 consists of 14 residues. Looked up from germline, CDR1 is SGHDT and CDR2 is YYEEEE. The germline V and J ends were trimmed by 4 bases and 6 bases, with 14 bases remaining between them. In nucleotides, the CDR3 is TGTGCCAGCAGCCAGGGGGGGGCCGCAAACATTCAGTACTTC. Its protein product is CASSQGGAANIQYF. Looking up the rest from reference TRBV5-6 and TRBJ2-4 gives the full variable domain: DAGVTQSPTHLIKTRGQQVTLRCSPKSGHDTVSWYQQALGQGPQFIFQYYEEEERQRGNFPDRFSGHQFPNYSSELNVNALLLGDSALYLCASSQGGAANIQYFGAGTRLSVL.

The chain has TRBV5-6 and TRBJ2-7; no clear D gene. Trimming took 4 bases from V and 1 from J, leaving 18 bases between them. This CDR3 contains 16 residues. From germline, CDR1 is SGHDT and CDR2 YYEEEE. This CDR3 is CASSQKGRWKSYEQYF. The CDR3 nucleotides read TGTGCCAGCAGCCAAAAGGGAAGGTGGAAGTCCTACGAGCAGTACTTC.

This chain joins TRBV5-5 and TRBJ1-4; perhaps TRBD1 as D (6 bases). Trimming pared 2 bases from V and 4 bases from J, leaving 18 bases between. The CDR3 has 17 residues. CDR1 and CDR2 from the germline V gene are SGHKS and YYEKEE (reference sequence). CDR3 coding DNA: TGTGCCAGCAGCTTCAGGGGATCCAGGGCCAATAATGAAAAACTGTTTTTT. This encodes CASSFRGSRANNEKLFF.

J is TRBJ2-1 and V is TRBV27; the D gene is possibly TRBD2 (6 bases). Germline V CDR1 and CDR2: MNHEY, SMNVEV (reference sequence). The CDR3 has 15 residues. Trimming stripped 0 bases from V and 2 bases from J, with 8 bases between. The CDR3 DNA reads as TGTGCCAGCAGTTTATCTCCGGGAGCCTACAATGAGCAGTTCTTC. Protein sequence: CASSLSPGAYNEQFF.

This chain connects TRBV4-1 to TRBJ2-3, with unresolved D. With 3 bases removed from V and 5 bases from J, the gap between germline ends came to 12 bases. CDR3 length: 14 residues. From germline, CDR1 is MGHRA and CDR2 YSYEKL. The CDR3 reads CASSHPLPGDTQYF. The CDR3 DNA follows: TGCGCCAGCAGCCATCCTTTGCCCGGAGATACGCAGTATTTT.

V and J are TRBV7-9 and TRBJ2-2; TRBD2 aligns across 7 bases. The CDR3 totals 18 residues. Unmatched junction bases numbered 12, after V lost 4 bases and J lost 1 base. Germline V gene data show CDR1 as SEHNR and CDR2 as FQNEAQ (reference sequence). Here the CDR3 reads CASSSSRLGGGNTGELFF. The CDR3 DNA reads as TGTGCCAGCAGCTCAAGTCGCCTTGGCGGGGGGAACACCGGGGAGCTGTTTTTT.

This clone was detected once. This sequence joins TRBV4-1 and TRBJ2-2; D not certain. V dropped 3 bases and J dropped 7 bases, with 12 bases sitting between them. The CDR3 length is 14 residues. Germline V gene lookup returns CDR1 MGHRA and CDR2 YSYEKL. DNA of the CDR3: TGCGCCAGCAGCCAGTACCAGGTTGTCGGGGAGCTGTTTTTT. It yields the protein CASSQYQVVGELFF.

CDR3 in amino acids: CATHSNTEAFF. The CDR3 region has the DNA TGTGCCACTCACTCGAACACTGAAGCTTTCTTT. This chain joins TRBV2 and TRBJ1-1; no reliable D call. V was clipped by 10 bases and J by 1 base, with 7 bases between them. The length of the CDR3 is 11 residues. The V gene's germline CDR1 is SNHLY and CDR2 FYNNEI.

This clone was seen only once. This sequence joins TRBV15 and TRBJ2-2; tentative D call: TRBD2 (7 bases). V was cut by 1 base and J by 1 base, with 13 bases left in between. Germline V gene lookup returns CDR1 LNHNV and CDR2 YYDKDF (reference sequence). This CDR3 is built from 17 residues. The DNA of the CDR3 is TGTGCCACCAGCAGAGCCCCGGGGGGCTTGAACACCGGGGAGCTGTTTTTT. The encoded protein is CATSRAPGGLNTGELFF.

V is TRBV6-1 and J is TRBJ1-5, with 8 bases matching TRBD1. Trimming cost V 4 bases and J 0 bases; bases outside gene matches: 8. The CDR3 runs 17 residues. Germline CDR1 is MNHNS and CDR2 is SASEGT. The CDR3 protein is CASSAGTGGFSNQPQHF. In nucleotides, the CDR3 is TGTGCCAGCAGTGCTGGGACAGGAGGTTTTAGCAATCAGCCCCAGCATTTT.

This clone appeared a single time. The chain uses TRBV6-1 and TRBJ2-7; D possibly corresponds to TRBD1 (6 bases). This CDR3 has 15 amino acids. Between the trimmed V and J ends, which lost 2 bases and 2 bases, there was a span of 13 bases. In germline, CDR1 is MNHNS, CDR2 SASEGT. Written as DNA, the CDR3 is TGTGCCAGCAGTGAATGGGCAGGGGAACCCTACGAGCAGTACTTC. It codes for CASSEWAGEPYEQYF.